This TCR beta chain was recovered during a study of blood T cells in healthy people across ages. Study-level points and caveats: Unsorted PBMCs prevented conclusive naive versus antigen-experienced comparison.

Comment on this clonotype: Its antigen is currently unknown.

Next came a second PCR, run for about 6 to 12 cycles, which used a sample-barcoded 5' primer along with a J-beta primer mix. Each CDR3 protein is one row after TCRdb ran MiXCR on the 5' RACE reads. The profile shows about 1.6 million distinct CDR3 sequences, about 32% of them singletons. The CDR3 runs to 12 residues. Trimming took 7 bases from V and 4 from J; bases not matched to a gene: 3. The germline CDR1 and CDR2 sequences are MDHEN and SYDVKM. The chain joins TRBV28 to TRBJ1-1, with 7 bases fitting TRBD1. Sequencing was done on a sample of blood. This receptor was taken from a woman aged 25 to 39 in good health. The CDR3 DNA sequence: TGTGCCAGCAATCAGGGGGGCACTGAAGCTTTCTTT. Amino acids: CASNQGGTEAFF.